This is a list of T cell receptor beta chains from one sample in a study of CD8+ T cells in alopecia areata. The protocol was immunoSEQ multiplex PCR, while the TCRdb copy is restricted to in-frame clones and leaves out a portion. The profile shows about 160,000 clones, 65% of them singletons. The sample was CD4+ T cells sorted from blood, taken at week 4, from a patient treated with tofacitinib. All receptors derive from a human donor with alopecia areata. CDR3s include the opening cysteine and the closing phenylalanine or tryptophan. The order of the fields is clone size, J gene, D gene, V gene, CDR3 DNA, CDR3 protein. The D gene is left open where the match is weak. The size field is filled for only some rows; it gives once, few, many or a size class.

clone_size: NA
j_call: TRBJ2-6
d_call: NA
v_call: TRBV29-1
cdr3_nt: TGCAGCGTTGAAGGAGGGGCTGGGGCCAACGTCCTGACTTTC
cdr3_aa: CSVEGGAGANVLTF

clone_size: NA
j_call: TRBJ2-5
d_call: NA
v_call: TRBV7-6
cdr3_nt: TGTGCCAGCAGCGGGGTAGGGGGGCCGCTGGAGACCCAGTACTTC
cdr3_aa: CASSGVGGPLETQYF

clone_size: NA
j_call: TRBJ1-2
d_call: TRBD1
v_call: TRBV10-3
cdr3_nt: TGTGCCAGCCTGAAGGAGGACAGGTATTCAGGCTACACCTTC
cdr3_aa: CASLKEDRYSGYTF

clone_size: NA
j_call: TRBJ1-4
d_call: NA
v_call: TRBV10-3
cdr3_nt: TGTGCCATCAGTGATTCCGGGACTCAACTGGGAACTAATGAAAAACTGTTTTTT
cdr3_aa: CAISDSGTQLGTNEKLFF

clone_size: NA
j_call: TRBJ2-7
d_call: NA
v_call: TRBV4-3
cdr3_nt: TGCGCCAGCAGCCTTCATCGAACGTCCTACGAGCAGTACTTC
cdr3_aa: CASSLHRTSYEQYF

clone_size: NA
j_call: TRBJ1-1
d_call: TRBD1
v_call: TRBV30
cdr3_nt: TGTGCCTGGTATCTTGACAGGGGCGGCACTGAAGCTTTCTTT
cdr3_aa: CAWYLDRGGTEAFF

clone_size: few
j_call: TRBJ2-1
d_call: NA
v_call: TRBV6-5
cdr3_nt: TGTGCCAGCGCTCGGGACCCCGTGGTTAATGAGCAGTTCTTC
cdr3_aa: CASARDPVVNEQFF

clone_size: NA
j_call: TRBJ1-4
d_call: TRBD1
v_call: TRBV5-4
cdr3_nt: TGTGCCAGCAGCTCACAGGGGGGAACTGAAAAACTGTTTTTT
cdr3_aa: CASSSQGGTEKLFF

clone_size: NA
j_call: TRBJ1-1
d_call: NA
v_call: TRBV5-1
cdr3_nt: TGCGCCAGCAGCTCCAATGTCGCAGGGAACACTGAAGCTTTCTTT
cdr3_aa: CASSSNVAGNTEAFF

clone_size: NA
j_call: TRBJ1-2
d_call: TRBD1
v_call: TRBV13
cdr3_nt: TGTGCCAGCAGCTCGATAACCAGGGACAGAGGAGCTAACTATGGCTACACCTTC
cdr3_aa: CASSSITRDRGANYGYTF

clone_size: NA
j_call: TRBJ2-2
d_call: TRBD2
v_call: TRBV5-1
cdr3_nt: TGCGCCAGCAGCAGTCTAGGGAGGGGCGCGAACACCGGGGAGCTGTTTTTT
cdr3_aa: CASSSLGRGANTGELFF

clone_size: NA
j_call: TRBJ1-2
d_call: NA
v_call: TRBV27
cdr3_nt: TGTGCCAGCAGTCCCCTCTGGGGGTCCGGCTACACCTTC
cdr3_aa: CASSPLWGSGYTF

clone_size: NA
j_call: TRBJ2-5
d_call: NA
v_call: TRBV10-3
cdr3_nt: TGTGCCATCAGTCGGGACGGGCGAAAACAAGAGACCCAGTACTTC
cdr3_aa: CAISRDGRKQETQYF

clone_size: few
j_call: TRBJ1-5
d_call: NA
v_call: TRBV29-1
cdr3_nt: TGCAGCGTTGGTCAACCCAATCAGCCCCAGCATTTT
cdr3_aa: CSVGQPNQPQHF

clone_size: NA
j_call: TRBJ2-1
d_call: NA
v_call: TRBV5-1
cdr3_nt: TGCGCCAGCAGCTTGTATAGAAATGAGCAGTTCTTC
cdr3_aa: CASSLYRNEQFF

clone_size: NA
j_call: TRBJ2-3
d_call: NA
v_call: TRBV30
cdr3_nt: TGTGCCTGGAGTGCCACAACAGGGAATACGCAGTATTTT
cdr3_aa: CAWSATTGNTQYF

clone_size: few
j_call: TRBJ2-7
d_call: NA
v_call: TRBV7-9
cdr3_nt: TGTGCCAGCAGCCTGGGGACGGGCTACGAGCAGTACTTC
cdr3_aa: CASSLGTGYEQYF

clone_size: few
j_call: TRBJ1-1
d_call: NA
v_call: TRBV29-1
cdr3_nt: TGCAGCGTCACCCAGGGGCTGAACACTGAAGCTTTCTTT
cdr3_aa: CSVTQGLNTEAFF

clone_size: NA
j_call: TRBJ2-7
d_call: NA
v_call: TRBV30
cdr3_nt: TGTGCCTGGATCGCACCCTCCTACGAGCAGTACTTC
cdr3_aa: CAWIAPSYEQYF

clone_size: once
j_call: TRBJ1-2
d_call: NA
v_call: TRBV29-1
cdr3_nt: TGCAGCGTTGGGACTCTCTATGGCTACACCTTC
cdr3_aa: CSVGTLYGYTF

clone_size: NA
j_call: TRBJ2-5
d_call: TRBD1
v_call: TRBV10-3
cdr3_nt: TGTGCCATCAGTCCAGGACAGGCAACGAACCTCCAAGAGACCCAGTACTTC
cdr3_aa: CAISPGQATNLQETQYF

clone_size: few
j_call: TRBJ1-3
d_call: NA
v_call: TRBV7-9
cdr3_nt: TGTGCCAGCTCCCCCCCGGGAGACTCTGGAAACACCATATATTTT
cdr3_aa: CASSPPGDSGNTIYF

clone_size: NA
j_call: TRBJ2-1
d_call: NA
v_call: TRBV7-3
cdr3_nt: TGTGCCAGCAGCTTTATGGGGGGCCTCTACAATGAGCAGTTCTTC
cdr3_aa: CASSFMGGLYNEQFF

clone_size: NA
j_call: TRBJ1-2
d_call: TRBD1
v_call: TRBV29-1
cdr3_nt: TGCAGCGTGGTGACAGGGATTGGCTACACCTTC
cdr3_aa: CSVVTGIGYTF

clone_size: NA
j_call: TRBJ1-5
d_call: NA
v_call: TRBV18
cdr3_nt: TGTGCCAGCTCACCGAGTGGGCTCGGGAGCAATCAGCCCCAGCATTTT
cdr3_aa: CASSPSGLGSNQPQHF

clone_size: NA
j_call: TRBJ2-5
d_call: NA
v_call: TRBV4-3
cdr3_nt: TGCGCCAGCAGCCAATTGGCGGGCGGGGAGACCCAGTACTTC
cdr3_aa: CASSQLAGGETQYF

clone_size: NA
j_call: TRBJ2-1
d_call: NA
v_call: TRBV9
cdr3_nt: TGTGCCAGCAGCCGTGGCGGGGCAACGGGGTACAATGAGCAGTTCTTC
cdr3_aa: CASSRGGATGYNEQFF

clone_size: NA
j_call: TRBJ2-5
d_call: NA
v_call: TRBV5-1
cdr3_nt: TGCGCCAGCAGCTTGGTGGGAGAGACCCAGTACTTC
cdr3_aa: CASSLVGETQYF

clone_size: NA
j_call: TRBJ1-1
d_call: NA
v_call: TRBV7-7
cdr3_nt: TGTGCTAGCAGCTCCCGCCCGGACACTGAAGCTTTCTTT
cdr3_aa: CASSSRPDTEAFF

clone_size: NA
j_call: TRBJ2-7
d_call: NA
v_call: TRBV4-2
cdr3_nt: TGTGCCAGCAGCCAAGCCCGGGACGGTAACTACGAGCAGTACTTC
cdr3_aa: CASSQARDGNYEQYF

clone_size: few
j_call: TRBJ1-5
d_call: NA
v_call: TRBV29-1
cdr3_nt: TGCAGCGTTTTTCCCGGGGGTGATCAGCCCCAGCATTTT
cdr3_aa: CSVFPGGDQPQHF

clone_size: NA
j_call: TRBJ2-6
d_call: TRBD2
v_call: TRBV27
cdr3_nt: TGTGCCAGCCGAAGTCAAGGACTAGCGGGGGACTCTGGGGCCAACGTCCTGACTTTC
cdr3_aa: CASRSQGLAGDSGANVLTF

clone_size: few
j_call: TRBJ2-5
d_call: NA
v_call: TRBV5-1
cdr3_nt: TGCGCCAGCAGCTTGGGGGTCCAAGAGACCCAGTACTTC
cdr3_aa: CASSLGVQETQYF

clone_size: few
j_call: TRBJ1-1
d_call: TRBD1
v_call: TRBV25-1
cdr3_nt: TGTGCCAGCAGTCCCGACAGGGGGAACACTGAAGCTTTCTTT
cdr3_aa: CASSPDRGNTEAFF

clone_size: NA
j_call: TRBJ1-2
d_call: TRBD1
v_call: TRBV5-1
cdr3_nt: TGCGCCAGCAGCTTGGACGCCGGGACAGGGGTCTATGGCTACACCTTC
cdr3_aa: CASSLDAGTGVYGYTF

clone_size: NA
j_call: TRBJ1-2
d_call: TRBD1
v_call: TRBV2
cdr3_nt: TGTGCCAGCCTCCGGGACAGGGATGGCTACACCTTC
cdr3_aa: CASLRDRDGYTF

clone_size: NA
j_call: TRBJ1-1
d_call: NA
v_call: TRBV5-6
cdr3_nt: TGTGCCAGCAGCCCCCGTGGCAGCTTGAACACTGAAGCTTTCTTT
cdr3_aa: CASSPRGSLNTEAFF

clone_size: few
j_call: TRBJ2-1
d_call: NA
v_call: TRBV29-1
cdr3_nt: TGCAGCGGAACCCTAGCGCTGCATAACAATGAGCAGTTCTTC
cdr3_aa: CSGTLALHNNEQFF

clone_size: NA
j_call: TRBJ2-5
d_call: TRBD1
v_call: TRBV6-1
cdr3_nt: TGTGCCTGCGACAGGGATCAAGAGACCCAGTACTTC
cdr3_aa: CACDRDQETQYF

clone_size: NA
j_call: TRBJ1-5
d_call: NA
v_call: TRBV30
cdr3_nt: TGTGCCTGGCGGTATAGCAATCAGCCCCAGCATTTT
cdr3_aa: CAWRYSNQPQHF

clone_size: NA
j_call: TRBJ2-1
d_call: NA
v_call: TRBV30
cdr3_nt: TGTGCCTGGAGAACGAAGAGTTACAATGAGCAGTTCTTC
cdr3_aa: CAWRTKSYNEQFF

clone_size: few
j_call: TRBJ1-3
d_call: NA
v_call: TRBV7-8
cdr3_nt: TGTGCCAGCAGGTCTAGGGTCAATGGAAACACCATATATTTT
cdr3_aa: CASRSRVNGNTIYF

clone_size: NA
j_call: TRBJ2-3
d_call: NA
v_call: TRBV25-1
cdr3_nt: TGTGCCAGCAGTGAAAGTAGATCCCGCACAGATACGCAGTATTTT
cdr3_aa: CASSESRSRTDTQYF

clone_size: NA
j_call: TRBJ2-1
d_call: NA
v_call: TRBV5-1
cdr3_nt: TGCGCCAGCAGCCTGGTTAGCCCCTTGGTGAATGAGCAGTTCTTC
cdr3_aa: CASSLVSPLVNEQFF

clone_size: NA
j_call: TRBJ1-2
d_call: NA
v_call: TRBV5-1
cdr3_nt: TGCGCCAGCAGCTTGGGGGCAGGAGATGGCTACACCTTC
cdr3_aa: CASSLGAGDGYTF

clone_size: few
j_call: TRBJ1-1
d_call: NA
v_call: TRBV5-4
cdr3_nt: TGTGCCAGCAGCACGCAGTTAGGCCGGGCGACTGAAGCTTTCTTT
cdr3_aa: CASSTQLGRATEAFF

clone_size: NA
j_call: TRBJ1-5
d_call: TRBD1
v_call: TRBV7-8
cdr3_nt: TGTGCCAGCACAAAGGGACAGCTAAATCAGCCCCAGCATTTT
cdr3_aa: CASTKGQLNQPQHF

clone_size: NA
j_call: TRBJ1-5
d_call: TRBD1
v_call: TRBV29-1
cdr3_nt: TGCAGCGTTGCGGGGACAGCCCAGCATTTT
cdr3_aa: CSVAGTAQHF

clone_size: NA
j_call: TRBJ2-3
d_call: NA
v_call: TRBV7-2
cdr3_nt: TGTGCCAGCAGCTTAGACACAGATACACAGTATTTT
cdr3_aa: CASSLDTDTQYF

clone_size: few
j_call: TRBJ1-1
d_call: TRBD1
v_call: TRBV19
cdr3_nt: TGTGCCAGTAGGGGGACAGGCGAGAACACTGAAGCTTTCTTT
cdr3_aa: CASRGTGENTEAFF